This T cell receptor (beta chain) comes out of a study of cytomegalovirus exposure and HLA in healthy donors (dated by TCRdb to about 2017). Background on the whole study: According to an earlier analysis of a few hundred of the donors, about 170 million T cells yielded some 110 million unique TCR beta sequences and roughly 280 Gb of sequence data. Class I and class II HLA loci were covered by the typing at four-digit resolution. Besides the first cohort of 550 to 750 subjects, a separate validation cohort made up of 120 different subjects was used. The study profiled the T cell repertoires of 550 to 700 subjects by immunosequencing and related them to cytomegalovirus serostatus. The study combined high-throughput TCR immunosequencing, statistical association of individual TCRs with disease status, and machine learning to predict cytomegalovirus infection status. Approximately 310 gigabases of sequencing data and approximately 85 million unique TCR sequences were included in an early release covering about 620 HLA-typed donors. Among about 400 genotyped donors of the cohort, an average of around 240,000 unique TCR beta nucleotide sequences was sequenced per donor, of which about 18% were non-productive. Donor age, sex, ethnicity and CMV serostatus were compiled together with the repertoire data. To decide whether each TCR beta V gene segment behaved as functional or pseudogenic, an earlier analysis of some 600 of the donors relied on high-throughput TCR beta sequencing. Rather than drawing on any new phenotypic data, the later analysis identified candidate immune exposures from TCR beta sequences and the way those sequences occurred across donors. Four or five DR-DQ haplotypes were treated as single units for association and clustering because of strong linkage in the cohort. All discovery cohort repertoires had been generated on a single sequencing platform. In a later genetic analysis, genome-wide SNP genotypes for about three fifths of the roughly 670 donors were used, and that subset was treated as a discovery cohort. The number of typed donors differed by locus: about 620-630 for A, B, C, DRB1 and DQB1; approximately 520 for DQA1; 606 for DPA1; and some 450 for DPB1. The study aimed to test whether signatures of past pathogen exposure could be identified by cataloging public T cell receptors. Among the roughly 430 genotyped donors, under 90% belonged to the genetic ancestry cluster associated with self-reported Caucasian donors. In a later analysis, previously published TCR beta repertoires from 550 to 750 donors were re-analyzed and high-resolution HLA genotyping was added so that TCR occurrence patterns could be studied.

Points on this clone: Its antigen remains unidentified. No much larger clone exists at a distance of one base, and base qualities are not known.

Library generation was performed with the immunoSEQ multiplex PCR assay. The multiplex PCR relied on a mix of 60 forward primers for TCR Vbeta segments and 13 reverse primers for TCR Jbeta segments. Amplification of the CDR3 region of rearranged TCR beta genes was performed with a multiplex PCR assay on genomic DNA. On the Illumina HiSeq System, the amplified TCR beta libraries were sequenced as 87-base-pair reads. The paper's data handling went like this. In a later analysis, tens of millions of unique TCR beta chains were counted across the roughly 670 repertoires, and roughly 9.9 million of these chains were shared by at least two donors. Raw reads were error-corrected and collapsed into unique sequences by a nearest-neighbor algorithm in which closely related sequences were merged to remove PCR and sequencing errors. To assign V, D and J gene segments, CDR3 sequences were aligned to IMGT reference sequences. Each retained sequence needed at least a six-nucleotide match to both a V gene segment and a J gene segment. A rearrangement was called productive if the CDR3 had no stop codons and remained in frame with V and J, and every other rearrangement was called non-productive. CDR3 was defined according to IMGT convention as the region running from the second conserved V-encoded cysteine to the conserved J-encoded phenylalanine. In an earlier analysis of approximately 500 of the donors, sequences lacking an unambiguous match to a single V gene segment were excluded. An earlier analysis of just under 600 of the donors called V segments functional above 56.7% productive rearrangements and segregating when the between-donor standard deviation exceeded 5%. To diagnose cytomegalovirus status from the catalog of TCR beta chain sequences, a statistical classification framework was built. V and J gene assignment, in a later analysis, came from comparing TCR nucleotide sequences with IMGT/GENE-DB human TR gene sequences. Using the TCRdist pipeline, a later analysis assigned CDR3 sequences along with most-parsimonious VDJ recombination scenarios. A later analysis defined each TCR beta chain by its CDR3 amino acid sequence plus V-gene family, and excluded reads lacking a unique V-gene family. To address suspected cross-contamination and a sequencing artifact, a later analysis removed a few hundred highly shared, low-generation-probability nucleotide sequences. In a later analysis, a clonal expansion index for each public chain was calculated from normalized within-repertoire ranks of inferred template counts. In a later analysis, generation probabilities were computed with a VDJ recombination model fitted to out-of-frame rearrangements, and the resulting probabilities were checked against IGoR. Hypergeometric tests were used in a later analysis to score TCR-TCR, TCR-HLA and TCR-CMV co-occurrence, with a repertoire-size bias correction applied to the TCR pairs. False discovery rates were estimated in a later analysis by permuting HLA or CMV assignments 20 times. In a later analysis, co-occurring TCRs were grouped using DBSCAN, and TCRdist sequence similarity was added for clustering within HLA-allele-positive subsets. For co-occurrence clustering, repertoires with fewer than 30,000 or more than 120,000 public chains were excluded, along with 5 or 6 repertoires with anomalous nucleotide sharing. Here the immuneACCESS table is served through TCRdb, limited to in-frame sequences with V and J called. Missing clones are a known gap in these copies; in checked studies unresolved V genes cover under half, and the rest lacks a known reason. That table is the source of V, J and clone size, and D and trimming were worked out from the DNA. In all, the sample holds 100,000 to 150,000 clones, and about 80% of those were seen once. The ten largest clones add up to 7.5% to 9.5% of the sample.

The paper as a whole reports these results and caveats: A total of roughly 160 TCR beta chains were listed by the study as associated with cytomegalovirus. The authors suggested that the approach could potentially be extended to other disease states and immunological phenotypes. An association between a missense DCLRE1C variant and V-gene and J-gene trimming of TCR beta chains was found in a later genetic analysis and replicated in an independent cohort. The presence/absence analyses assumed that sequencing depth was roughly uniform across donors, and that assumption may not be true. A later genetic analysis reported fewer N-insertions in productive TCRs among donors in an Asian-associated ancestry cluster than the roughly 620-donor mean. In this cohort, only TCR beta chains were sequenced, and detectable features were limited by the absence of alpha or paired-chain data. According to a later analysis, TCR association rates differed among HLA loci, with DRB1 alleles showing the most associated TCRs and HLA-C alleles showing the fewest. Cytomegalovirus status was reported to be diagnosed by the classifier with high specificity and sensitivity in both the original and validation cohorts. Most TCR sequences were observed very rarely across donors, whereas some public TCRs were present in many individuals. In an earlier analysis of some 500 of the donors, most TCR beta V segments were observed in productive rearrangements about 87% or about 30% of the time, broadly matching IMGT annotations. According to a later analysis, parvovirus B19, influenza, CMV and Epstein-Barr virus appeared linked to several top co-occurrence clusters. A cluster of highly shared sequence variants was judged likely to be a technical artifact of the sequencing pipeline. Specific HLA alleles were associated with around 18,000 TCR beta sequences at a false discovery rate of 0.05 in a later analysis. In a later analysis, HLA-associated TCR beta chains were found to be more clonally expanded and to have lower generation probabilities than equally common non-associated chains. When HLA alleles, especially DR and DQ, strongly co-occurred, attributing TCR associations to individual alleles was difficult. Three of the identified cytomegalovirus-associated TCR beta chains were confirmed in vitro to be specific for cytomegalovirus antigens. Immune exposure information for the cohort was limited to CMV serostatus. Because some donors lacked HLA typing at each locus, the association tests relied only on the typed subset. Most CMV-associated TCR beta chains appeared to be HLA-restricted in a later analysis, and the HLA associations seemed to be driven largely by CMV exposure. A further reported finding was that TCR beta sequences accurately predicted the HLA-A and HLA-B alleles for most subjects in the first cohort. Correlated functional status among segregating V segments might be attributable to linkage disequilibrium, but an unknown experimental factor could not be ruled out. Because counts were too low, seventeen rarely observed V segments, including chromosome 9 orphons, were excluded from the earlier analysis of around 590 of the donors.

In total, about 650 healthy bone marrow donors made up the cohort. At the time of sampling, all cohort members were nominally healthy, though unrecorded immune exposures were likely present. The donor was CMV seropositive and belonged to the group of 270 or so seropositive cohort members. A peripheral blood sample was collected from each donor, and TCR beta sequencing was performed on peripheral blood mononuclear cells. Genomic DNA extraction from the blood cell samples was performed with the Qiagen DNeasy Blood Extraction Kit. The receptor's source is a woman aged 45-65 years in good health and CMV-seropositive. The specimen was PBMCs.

The CDR3 here reads CASSSDRGSYNEQFF. The nucleotide sequence is given as TGTGCCAGCAGCTCGGACAGGGGTTCCTACAATGAGCAGTTCTTC. The chain couples TRBV13 to TRBJ2-1; 9 nucleotides in the junction match TRBD1. The CDR3 starts with the cysteine, ends with the phenylalanine, and has 15 residues. The CDR3 DNA has 45 bases and is translated from base 1. V is pruned by 4 bases and J by 1 base, leaving 2 bases of the junction without a gene match. CDR1 and CDR2 were assigned from the germline V gene (reference sequence) as PRHDT and FYEKMQ.